The 10 T cell receptor beta chains reported below all come from one sample, sequenced in a study of T cells in Graves' hyperthyroidism and ophthalmopathy. Amplification yielded TCR beta CDR3 regions, with RNA transcripts as the source. The HTBI set primed first-round TCR CDR3 RT-PCR. A single record per CDR3 protein comes from TCRdb applying MiXCR to the multiplex PCR reads. Of around 420,000 distinct CDR3 sequences listed, roughly an eighth were seen once; the top ten hold 5% to 6.5%. Sequenced material: blood. The receptors stem from a woman aged 18-30 years with Graves' hyperthyroidism.

V usage is TRBV28 and J usage is TRBJ1-5; maybe TRBD1 (5 bases). Looked up from germline, CDR1 is MDHEN and CDR2 is SYDVKM. V dropped 3 bases and J dropped 9 bases, with 9 bases sitting between them. The CDR3 runs to 12 residues. The CDR3 DNA sequence: TGTGCCAGCAGTTTGGGACTCGGGCCCCAGCATTTT. Residues: CASSLGLGPQHF.

The table lists this clonotype with many counts. The DNA of the CDR3 is TGTGCCAGCACCCTGACAGTTAACACCGGGGAGCTGTTTTTT. Its translation: CASTLTVNTGELFF. The rearrangement joins TRBV12-3 or TRBV12-4 to TRBJ2-2, with D tentatively TRBD1 (5 bases). The CDR3 contains 14 residues. The V gene lost 7 bases and the J gene lost 2 bases, with 11 bases spanning the gap.

This clonotype was counted at least ten times. The chain employs TRBV12-3 or TRBV12-4 and TRBJ2-3, with 12 bases fitting TRBD2. The CDR3 totals 14 residues. Unmatched junction bases numbered 3, after V lost 5 bases and J lost 6 bases. As DNA, the CDR3 is TGTGCCAGCAGTCCTAGCGGGGGGGGGGATACGCAGTATTTT. Translating it yields CASSPSGGGDTQYF.

The sample holds many counts of this clonotype. The chain joins TRBV12-3 or TRBV12-4 to TRBJ2-7; TRBD2 matches at 7 bases. V lost 6 bases and J lost 3; bases outside the gene matches: 8. This CDR3 comprises 14 residues. The CDR3, as DNA: TGTGCCAGCAGGGTTCAGGGAGGGAGCTACGAGCAGTACTTC. It is translated as CASRVQGGSYEQYF.

This chain joins TRBV20-1 and TRBJ2-2; D is ambiguous. CDR1 and CDR2 (germline): DFQATT, SNEGSKA (reference sequence). This CDR3 contains 15 residues. Trimming pared 5 bases from V and 4 bases from J, leaving 17 bases between. The CDR3 DNA reads TGCAGTGCTTCCGGGCCCCCCCGGGCCACCGGGGAGCTGTTTTTT. This translates into CSASGPPRATGELFF.

The rearrangement uses TRBV4-3 and TRBJ1-2; a possible D gene is TRBD1 (5 bases). V was trimmed by 1 base and J by 1 base, leaving 10 bases between them. Germline CDR1 is LGHNA and CDR2 is YSLEER. CDR3 length: 15 amino acids. CDR3 region: CASSQAWQGNYGYTF. CDR3 nucleotides: TGCGCCAGCAGCCAAGCGTGGCAGGGTAACTATGGCTACACCTTC.

This clonotype was picked up one time. The chain is built from TRBV27 and TRBJ2-1; the D gene is possibly TRBD2 (6 bases). This CDR3 has 16 residues. The ends were cut back, 7 bases at V and 0 bases at J, with 16 bases in the middle. Germline CDR1 MNHEY, CDR2 SMNVEV (reference sequence). The CDR3, as DNA: TGTGCCAGCACTAAGGGGCGCGGGGCCTCCTACAATGAGCAGTTCTTC. Amino acids: CASTKGRGASYNEQFF.

This clonotype has just a few counts. The V gene is TRBV10-3, the J gene TRBJ2-2; D unresolved. The CDR3 length is 15 residues. Trimming shortened V by 6 bases and J by 0 bases, and 11 bases separated the two germline ends. The germline V gene has CDR1 ENHRY and CDR2 SYGVKD. The CDR3 loop is CAIRTDDSNTGELFF. The CDR3 DNA reads TGTGCCATCAGGACGGACGACTCGAACACCGGGGAGCTGTTTTTT.

This clonotype has a count of ten or more. This sequence joins TRBV20-1 and TRBJ2-7, with 10 bases fitting TRBD2. V shed 0 bases, J shed 6 bases, and the junction held 11 bases outside the gene matches. The length of the CDR3 is 16 residues. Germline-derived CDR1 and CDR2 are DFQATT and SNEGSKA (reference sequence). The CDR3 coding sequence is TGCAGTGCTAGAGAGGCTAGCGGGAGTGAGGGTATCGAGCAGTACTTC. The encoded protein is CSAREASGSEGIEQYF.

In its sample, this clonotype was seen many times. CDR3 nucleotides: TGCAGTGCTAGCGCGGGAGGCTCCTACAATGAGCAGTTCTTC. As protein: CSASAGGSYNEQFF. The chain links TRBV20-1 to TRBJ2-1, with TRBD2 identical over 8 bases. Germline V lookup: CDR1 DFQATT, CDR2 SNEGSKA (reference sequence). Trimming cost V 3 bases and J 0 bases; bases outside gene matches: 1. The CDR3 totals 14 residues.